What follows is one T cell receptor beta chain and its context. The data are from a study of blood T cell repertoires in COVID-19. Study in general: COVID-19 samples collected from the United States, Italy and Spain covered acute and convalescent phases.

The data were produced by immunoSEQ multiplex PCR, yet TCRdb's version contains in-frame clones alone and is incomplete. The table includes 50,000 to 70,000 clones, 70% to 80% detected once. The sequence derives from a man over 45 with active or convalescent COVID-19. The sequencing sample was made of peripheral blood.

The CDR3: CASSQASGGTDTQYF. CDR3 sequence (DNA): TGTGCCAGCAGCCAAGCCAGCGGGGGAACAGATACGCAGTATTTT. The genes are TRBV4-2 and TRBJ2-3, with 8 bases matching TRBD2. V lost 1 base to trimming and J lost 3 bases; unmatched junction nucleotides: 3. In germline, CDR1 is LGHNA, CDR2 YNFKEQ. The CDR3 runs to 15 residues.